This T cell receptor (beta chain) came from a study of long-term antiretroviral therapy in people with HIV. With survey level as its setting, the immunoSEQ assay was v3.0. The data were produced by immunoSEQ multiplex PCR, yet TCRdb's version contains in-frame clones alone and is incomplete. This sample has around 31,000 clones, with about nine tenths found just once. CDR3 length: 15 residues. CDR1 and CDR2 from the germline V gene are MNHNS and SASEGT. The V and J ends lost 5 bases and 3 bases, in that order; junction bases with no gene match: 6. The source of this sequence is a man aged 45-65 years with HIV. The genes are TRBV6-1 and TRBJ2-7, with 11 bases aligning to TRBD2. The sample here was unsorted PBMCs, taken about 5 years before starting antiretroviral therapy. CDR3 sequence: CASSMGTSGDYEQYF. For the CDR3, the DNA is TGTGCCAGCAGTATGGGGACTAGCGGAGACTACGAGCAGTACTTC.